This T cell receptor (beta chain) was sequenced in a study of blood T cells in healthy people across ages. A second roughly 6 to 12 cycle PCR used barcoded and J-beta primers. TCRdb itself ran the 5' RACE reads through MiXCR, one entry per CDR3 protein. Counted here are hundreds of thousands of distinct CDR3 sequences, 56% occurring once; the ten biggest clones make up under 30%. Caucasian individuals from Russia who were healthy and aged 6 to 90 acted as donors. Isolated per sample were at least 7 million PBMCs. The clonotype comes from a man aged 40-49 years in good health. The sequenced sample was blood.

Written as DNA, the CDR3 is TGTGCCAGCAGGTGGGACGAAGTGGGAGAGCAGTACTTC. Translating gives CASRWDEVGEQYF. The genes are TRBV6-2 or TRBV6-3 and TRBJ2-7, with D possibly being TRBD1 or TRBD2 (5 bases each). The CDR3 is 13 residues long. Germline V gene lookup returns CDR1 MNHEY and CDR2 SVGEGT. The ends were cut back, 6 bases at V and 7 bases at J, with 16 bases in the middle.